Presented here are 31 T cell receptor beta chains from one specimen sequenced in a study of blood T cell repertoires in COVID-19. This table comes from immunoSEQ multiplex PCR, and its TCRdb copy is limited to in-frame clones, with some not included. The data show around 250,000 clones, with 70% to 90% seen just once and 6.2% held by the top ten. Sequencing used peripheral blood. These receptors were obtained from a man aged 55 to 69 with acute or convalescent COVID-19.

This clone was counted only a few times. CDR3 sequence (DNA): TGTGCCAGCAGCGTAGATCCGAGATCCAATGAAGCTTTCTTT. Translation: CASSVDPRSNEAFF. The chain employs TRBV9 and TRBJ1-1, with no clear D. In germline, CDR1 is SGDLS, CDR2 YYNGEE. This CDR3 region has 14 residues. The ends were cut back, 0 bases at V and 7 bases at J, with 13 bases in the middle.

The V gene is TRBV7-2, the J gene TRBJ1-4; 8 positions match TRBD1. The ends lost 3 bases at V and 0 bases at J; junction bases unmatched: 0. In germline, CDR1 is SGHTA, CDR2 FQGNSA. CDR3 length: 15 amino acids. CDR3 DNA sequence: TGTGCCAGCAGCTTGGACAGGGCAACTAATGAAAAACTGTTTTTT. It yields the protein CASSLDRATNEKLFF.

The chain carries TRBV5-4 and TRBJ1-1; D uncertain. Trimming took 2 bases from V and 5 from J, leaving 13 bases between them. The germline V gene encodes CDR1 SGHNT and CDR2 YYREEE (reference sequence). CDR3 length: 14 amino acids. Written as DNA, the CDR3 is TGTGCCAGCAGCTTTACCCTCTCGGGGACTGAAGCTTTCTTT. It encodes CASSFTLSGTEAFF.

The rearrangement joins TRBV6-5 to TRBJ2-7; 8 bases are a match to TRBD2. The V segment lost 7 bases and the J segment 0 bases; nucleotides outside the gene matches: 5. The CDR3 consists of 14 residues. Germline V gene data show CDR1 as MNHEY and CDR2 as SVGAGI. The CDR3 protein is CASIPSGRSYEQYF. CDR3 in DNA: TGTGCCAGCATCCCTAGCGGGCGCTCCTACGAGCAGTACTTC.

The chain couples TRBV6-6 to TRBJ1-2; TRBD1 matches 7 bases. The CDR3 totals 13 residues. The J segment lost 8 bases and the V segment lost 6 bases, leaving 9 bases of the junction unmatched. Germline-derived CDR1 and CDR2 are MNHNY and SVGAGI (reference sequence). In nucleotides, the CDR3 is TGTGCCAGCAGGTTGACAGGGTACGACGGCTACACCTTC. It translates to CASRLTGYDGYTF.

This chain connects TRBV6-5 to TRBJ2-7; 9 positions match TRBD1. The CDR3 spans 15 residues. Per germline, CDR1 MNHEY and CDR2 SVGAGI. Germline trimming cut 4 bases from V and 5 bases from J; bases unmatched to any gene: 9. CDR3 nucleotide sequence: TGTGCCAGCAGTTTAGGGGGGACAGGGATCGACGAGCAGTACTTC. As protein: CASSLGGTGIDEQYF.

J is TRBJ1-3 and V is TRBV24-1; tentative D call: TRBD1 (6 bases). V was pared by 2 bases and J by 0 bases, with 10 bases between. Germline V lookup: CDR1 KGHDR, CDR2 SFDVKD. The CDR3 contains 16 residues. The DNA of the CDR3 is TGTGCCACCAGTGATTCGTCAGGGGCCTCTGGAAACACCATATATTTT. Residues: CATSDSSGASGNTIYF.

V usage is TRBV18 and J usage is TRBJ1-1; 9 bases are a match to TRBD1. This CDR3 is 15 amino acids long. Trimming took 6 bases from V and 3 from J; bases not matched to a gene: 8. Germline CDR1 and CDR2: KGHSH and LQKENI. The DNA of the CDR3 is TGTGCCAGCTCTCTGACAGGGGGTTGGGACACTGAAGCTTTCTTT. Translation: CASSLTGGWDTEAFF.

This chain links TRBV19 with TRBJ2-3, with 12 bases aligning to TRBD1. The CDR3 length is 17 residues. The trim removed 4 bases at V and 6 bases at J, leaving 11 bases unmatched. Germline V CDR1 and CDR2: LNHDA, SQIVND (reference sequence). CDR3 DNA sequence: TGTGCCAGTAGTAATACCGGGACAGGGGGCCCGGCTGATACGCAGTATTTT. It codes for CASSNTGTGGPADTQYF.

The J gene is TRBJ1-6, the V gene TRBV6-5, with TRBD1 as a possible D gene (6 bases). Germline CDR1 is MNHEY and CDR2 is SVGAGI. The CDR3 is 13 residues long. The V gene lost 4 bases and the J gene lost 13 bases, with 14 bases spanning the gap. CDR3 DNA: TGTGCCAGCAGTTTTGAGGACAGCTGGCCCCTCCACTTT. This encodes CASSFEDSWPLHF.

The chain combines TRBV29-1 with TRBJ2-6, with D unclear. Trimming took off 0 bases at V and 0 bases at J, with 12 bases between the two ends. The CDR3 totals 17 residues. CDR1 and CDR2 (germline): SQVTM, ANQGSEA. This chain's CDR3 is CSVEDLDTLSGANVLTF. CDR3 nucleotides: TGCAGCGTTGAAGATCTCGACACCCTCTCTGGGGCCAACGTCCTGACTTTC.

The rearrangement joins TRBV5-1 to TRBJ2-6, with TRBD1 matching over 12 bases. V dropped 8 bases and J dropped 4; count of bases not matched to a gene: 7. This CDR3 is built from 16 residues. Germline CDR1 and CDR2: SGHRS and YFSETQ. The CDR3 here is CASSGTGGSGANVLTF. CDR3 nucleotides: TGCGCCAGTTCCGGGACAGGGGGCTCGGGGGCCAACGTCCTGACTTTC.

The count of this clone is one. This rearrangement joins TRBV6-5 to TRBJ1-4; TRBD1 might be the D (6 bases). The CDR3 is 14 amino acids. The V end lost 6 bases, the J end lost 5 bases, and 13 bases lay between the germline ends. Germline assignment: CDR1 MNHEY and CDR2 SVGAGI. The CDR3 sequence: CASSRQAQNEKLFF. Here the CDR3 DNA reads TGTGCCAGCAGCCGACAGGCTCAGAATGAAAAACTGTTTTTT.

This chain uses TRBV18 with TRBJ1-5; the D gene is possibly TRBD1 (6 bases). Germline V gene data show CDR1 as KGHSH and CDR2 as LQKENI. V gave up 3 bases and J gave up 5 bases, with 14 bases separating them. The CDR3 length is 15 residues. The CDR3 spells CASSPSPDSYQPQHF. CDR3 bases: TGTGCCAGCTCACCCAGCCCGGACAGTTATCAGCCCCAGCATTTT.

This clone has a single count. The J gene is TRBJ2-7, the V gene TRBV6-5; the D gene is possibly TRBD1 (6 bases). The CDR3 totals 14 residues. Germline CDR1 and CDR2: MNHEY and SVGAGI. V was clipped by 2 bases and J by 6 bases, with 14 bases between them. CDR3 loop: CASSYEAGVGEQYF. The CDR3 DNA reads TGTGCCAGCAGTTACGAAGCAGGGGTTGGCGAGCAGTACTTC.

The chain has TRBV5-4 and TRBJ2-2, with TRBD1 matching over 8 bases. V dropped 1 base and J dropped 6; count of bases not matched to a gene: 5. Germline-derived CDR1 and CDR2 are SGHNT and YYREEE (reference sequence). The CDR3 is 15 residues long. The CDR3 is CASSLQGAYAGELFF. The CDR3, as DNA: TGTGCCAGCAGCTTGCAGGGGGCCTATGCCGGGGAGCTGTTTTTT.

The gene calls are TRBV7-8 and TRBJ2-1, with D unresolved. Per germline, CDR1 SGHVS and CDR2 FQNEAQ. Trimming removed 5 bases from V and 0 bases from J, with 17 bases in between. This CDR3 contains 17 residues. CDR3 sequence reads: CASSPIAARSSYNEQFF. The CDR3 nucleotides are TGTGCCAGCAGCCCGATCGCTGCCCGGAGCTCCTACAATGAGCAGTTCTTC.

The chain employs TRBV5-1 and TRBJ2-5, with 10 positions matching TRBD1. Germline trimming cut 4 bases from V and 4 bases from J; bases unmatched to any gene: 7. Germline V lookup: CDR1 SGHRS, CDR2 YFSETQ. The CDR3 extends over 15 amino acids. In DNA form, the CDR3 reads TGCGCCAGCAGCGAACCGGGACAGGGGTTAGAGACCCAGTACTTC. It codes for CASSEPGQGLETQYF.

DNA of the CDR3: TGTGCCAGCAGCTTGGGGGCGGGAGTGACTGAGACCCAGTACTTC. This encodes CASSLGAGVTETQYF. This chain uses TRBV5-6 with TRBJ2-5; TRBD2 agrees at 7 bases. The V gene end was trimmed by 0 bases and the J gene end by 5 bases; junction bases not matched to a gene: 7. This CDR3 spans 15 amino acids. Looked up from germline, CDR1 is SGHDT and CDR2 is YYEEEE.

This CDR3 reads CASSLLAKASYEQYF. The CDR3 DNA reads TGTGCCAGCAGTCTACTAGCCAAGGCCTCCTACGAGCAGTACTTC. The chain recombines TRBV27 with TRBJ2-7, with D maybe TRBD2 (6 bases). Germline CDR1 reads MNHEY; CDR2 reads SMNVEV (reference sequence). This CDR3 is built from 15 residues. Trimming took off 5 bases at V and 0 bases at J, with 14 bases between the two ends.

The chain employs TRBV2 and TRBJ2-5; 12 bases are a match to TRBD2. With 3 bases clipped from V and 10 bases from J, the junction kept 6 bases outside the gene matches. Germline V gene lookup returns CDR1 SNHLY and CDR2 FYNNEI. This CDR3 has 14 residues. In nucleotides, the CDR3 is TGTGCCAGCAGTGAGACTAGCGGGAGTTCTGACCAGTACTTC. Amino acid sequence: CASSETSGSSDQYF.

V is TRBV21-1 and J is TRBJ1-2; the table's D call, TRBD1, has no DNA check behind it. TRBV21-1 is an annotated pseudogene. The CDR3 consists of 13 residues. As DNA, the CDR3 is TGTGCCAGCAGCAGACAGGGCCCATATGGCTACACCTTC. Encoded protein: CASSRQGPYGYTF.

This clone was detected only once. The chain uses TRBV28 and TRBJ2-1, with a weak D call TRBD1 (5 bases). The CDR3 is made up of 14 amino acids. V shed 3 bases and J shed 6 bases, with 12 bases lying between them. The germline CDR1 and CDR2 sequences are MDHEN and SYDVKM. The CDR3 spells CASSLLGQVNEQFF. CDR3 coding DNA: TGTGCCAGCAGTTTGTTGGGGCAGGTCAATGAGCAGTTCTTC.

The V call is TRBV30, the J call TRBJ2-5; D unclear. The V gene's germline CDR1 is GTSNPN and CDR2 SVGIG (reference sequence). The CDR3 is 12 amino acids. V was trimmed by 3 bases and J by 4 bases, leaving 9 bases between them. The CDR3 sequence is CAWSGSPETQYF. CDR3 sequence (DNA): TGTGCCTGGAGCGGGTCTCCAGAGACCCAGTACTTC.

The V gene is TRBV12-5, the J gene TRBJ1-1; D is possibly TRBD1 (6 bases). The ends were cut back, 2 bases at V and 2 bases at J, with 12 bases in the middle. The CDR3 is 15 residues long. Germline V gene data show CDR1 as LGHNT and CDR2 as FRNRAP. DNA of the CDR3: TGTGCTAGTGGTTTGCCCCCGGGACAAAACACTGAAGCTTTCTTT. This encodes CASGLPPGQNTEAFF. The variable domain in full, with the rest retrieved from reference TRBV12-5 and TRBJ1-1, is DARVTQTPRHKVTEMGQEVTMRCQPILGHNTVFWYRQTMMQGLELLAYFRNRAPLDDSGMPKDRFSAEMPDATLATLKIQPSEPRDSAVYFCASGLPPGQNTEAFFGQGTRLTVV.

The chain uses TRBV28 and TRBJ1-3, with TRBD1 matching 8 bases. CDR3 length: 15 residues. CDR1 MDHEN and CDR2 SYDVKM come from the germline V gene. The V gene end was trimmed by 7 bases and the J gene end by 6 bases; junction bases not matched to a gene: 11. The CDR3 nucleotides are TGTGCCAGCACCCACGGTGGACAGGGTGAAAACACCATATATTTT. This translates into CASTHGGQGENTIYF.

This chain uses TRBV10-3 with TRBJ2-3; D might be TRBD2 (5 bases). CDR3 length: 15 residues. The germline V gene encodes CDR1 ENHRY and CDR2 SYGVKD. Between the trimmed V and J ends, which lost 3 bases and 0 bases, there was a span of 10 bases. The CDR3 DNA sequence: TGTGCCATCAGTGAAGATGGCGGGAGCACAGATACGCAGTATTTT. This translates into CAISEDGGSTDTQYF.

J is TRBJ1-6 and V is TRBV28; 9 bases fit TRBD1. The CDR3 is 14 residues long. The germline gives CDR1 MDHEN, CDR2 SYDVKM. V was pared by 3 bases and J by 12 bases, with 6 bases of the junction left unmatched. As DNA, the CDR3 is TGTGCCAGCAGTTTCCCCGGGGGACAGGGACCCCTCCACTTT. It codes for CASSFPGGQGPLHF.

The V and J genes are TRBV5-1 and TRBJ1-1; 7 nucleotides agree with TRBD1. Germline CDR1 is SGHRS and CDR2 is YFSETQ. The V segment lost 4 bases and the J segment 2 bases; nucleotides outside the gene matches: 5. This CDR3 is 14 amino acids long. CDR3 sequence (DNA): TGCGCCAGCAGCGACAGGGTTCCCAACACTGAAGCTTTCTTT. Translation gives CASSDRVPNTEAFF.

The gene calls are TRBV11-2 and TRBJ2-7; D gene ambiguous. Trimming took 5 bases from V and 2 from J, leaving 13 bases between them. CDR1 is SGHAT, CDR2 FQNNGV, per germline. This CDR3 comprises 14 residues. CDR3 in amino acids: CASSPRPYPYEQYF. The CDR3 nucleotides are TGTGCCAGCAGCCCCCGTCCCTATCCCTACGAGCAGTACTTC.

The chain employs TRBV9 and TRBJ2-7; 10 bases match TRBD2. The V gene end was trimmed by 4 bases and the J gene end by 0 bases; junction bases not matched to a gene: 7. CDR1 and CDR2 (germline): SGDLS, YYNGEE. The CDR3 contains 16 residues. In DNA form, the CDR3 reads TGTGCCAGCAGCCGAACTAGCGGGATTACCTCCTACGAGCAGTACTTC. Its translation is CASSRTSGITSYEQYF.